The 27 T cell receptor beta chains in this list originate from one sample, sequenced in a study of human T cells and chemical hapten exposure. MiXCR, run by TCRdb on the RACE reads, gives a single entry per CDR3 protein. The table shows some 380,000 distinct CDR3 sequences, with about 4.8% occurring only once. Noted time point: patch test 1, 2 weeks after DPC sensitization. Stated treatment: therapeutic diphenylcyclopropenone sensitization with weekly scalp DPC. The sequenced sample was whole blood, obtained in connection with sensitization to the hapten diphenylcyclopropenone (DPC). The source of these receptors is a woman in her 50s with alopecia areata. Some clones in this sample may be carry-over from other donors' samples.

This sequence joins TRBV20-1 and TRBJ2-7; TRBD1 or TRBD2 may be the D gene (5 bases each). The CDR3 consists of 14 residues. V was pared by 5 bases and J by 5 bases, with 19 bases between. The germline V gene has CDR1 DFQATT and CDR2 SNEGSKA (reference sequence). This CDR3 is CSAPIYSRGNEQYF. The CDR3 DNA follows: TGCAGTGCTCCAATATACAGTCGGGGCAACGAGCAGTACTTC.

This clonotype was counted at least ten times. This sequence joins TRBV29-1 and TRBJ1-1; D remains unclear. Trimming removed 0 bases at V and 0 bases at J, with 5 bases between. CDR3 length equals 13 residues. Per germline, CDR1 SQVTM and CDR2 ANQGSEA. The CDR3 here is CSVEEGLNTEAFF. The CDR3 bases are TGCAGCGTTGAAGAGGGCCTGAACACTGAAGCTTTCTTT.

The gene calls are TRBV28 and TRBJ2-7, with 7 bases that match TRBD1. There are 14 residues in the CDR3. CDR1 is MDHEN and CDR2 is SYDVKM in the germline V gene. J gave up 0 bases and V 8 bases, and 7 bases lay outside the gene matches. The CDR3 DNA reads as TGTGCCAGCGTTTCGACAGGGAGCTCCTACGAGCAGTACTTC. This codes for CASVSTGSSYEQYF.

Ten or more counts support this clonotype. This chain joins TRBV10-3 and TRBJ2-7; TRBD1 agrees at 7 bases. Germline V gene sequence: CDR1 ENHRY, CDR2 SYGVKD. The CDR3 is made up of 14 amino acids. The V gene end was trimmed by 4 bases and the J gene end by 2 bases; junction bases not matched to a gene: 5. CDR3 region: CAISVGDRAYEQYF. DNA for the CDR3: TGTGCCATCAGTGTCGGGGACAGAGCCTACGAGCAGTACTTC.

The chain joins TRBV20-1 to TRBJ2-3; D gene unclear. CDR3 length equals 13 residues. Germline values: CDR1 DFQATT, CDR2 SNEGSKA (reference sequence). Trimming shortened V by 6 bases and J by 1 base, and 11 bases separated the two germline ends. CDR3 in DNA: TGCAGTGCGCTCGTGGGTGGCACAGATACGCAGTATTTT. Translating it yields CSALVGGTDTQYF.

The sample holds many counts of this clonotype. V gene TRBV3-1 combines with J gene TRBJ2-7; 12 bases are a match to TRBD2. Trimming cost V 4 bases and J 7 bases; bases outside gene matches: 5. From germline, CDR1 is LGHDT and CDR2 YNNKEL (reference sequence). CDR3 length: 14 residues. The CDR3 reads CASSPTSGSGEQYF. The CDR3 DNA follows: TGTGCCAGCAGCCCGACTAGCGGGAGTGGGGAGCAGTACTTC.

This clonotype was detected ten times or more. This rearrangement joins TRBV5-1 to TRBJ2-5; D ambiguous. Germline V gene sequence: CDR1 SGHRS, CDR2 YFSETQ. Trimming removed 4 bases from V and 1 base from J, with 5 bases in between. The CDR3 is 12 residues long. The CDR3 bases are TGCGCCAGCAGCGTCCTCCAAGAGACCCAGTACTTC. This sequence encodes CASSVLQETQYF.

The gene calls are TRBV29-1 and TRBJ2-2; D is undetermined. Germline lookup yields CDR1 SQVTM and CDR2 ANQGSEA. Trimming shortened V by 4 bases and J by 0 bases, and 9 bases separated the two germline ends. CDR3 length: 14 amino acids. CDR3 sequence (DNA): TGCAGCGTTGCAGGAGCAACGAACACCGGGGAGCTGTTTTTT. This codes for CSVAGATNTGELFF.

This clonotype showed up many times. The chain recombines TRBV12-3 or TRBV12-4 with TRBJ2-1; D ambiguous. Trimming pared 4 bases from V and 6 bases from J, leaving 10 bases between. The CDR3 sequence is 13 residues long. In nucleotides, the CDR3 is TGTGCCAGCAGTTGGGATCCTCTCAATGAGCAGTTCTTC. Translated: CASSWDPLNEQFF.

The V call is TRBV12-3 or TRBV12-4, the J call TRBJ1-5; no definite D call. V was cut by 5 bases and J by 1 base, with 15 bases left in between. The CDR3 loop spans 16 amino acids. CDR3 coding DNA: TGTGCCAGCAGTCCCGACGGGCTCCTCAGCAATCAGCCCCAGCATTTT. This codes for CASSPDGLLSNQPQHF.

In its sample, this clonotype is medium-sized. V usage is TRBV7-9 and J usage is TRBJ2-3, with a possible D match to TRBD2 (6 bases). With 4 bases removed from V and 5 bases from J, the gap between germline ends came to 13 bases. The CDR3 has 14 residues. Looked up from germline, CDR1 is SEHNR and CDR2 is FQNEAQ (reference sequence). The chain's CDR3 is CASSSRRVRDTQYF. CDR3 coding DNA: TGTGCCAGCAGCTCACGGAGGGTAAGAGATACGCAGTATTTT. Together with reference TRBV7-9 and TRBJ2-3, the CDR3 gives the full variable domain: DTGVSQNPRHKITKRGQNVTFRCDPISEHNRLYWYRQTLGQGPEFLTYFQNEAQLEKSRLLSDRFSAERPKGSFSTLEIQRTEQGDSAMYLCASSSRRVRDTQYFGPGTRLTVL.

This sequence joins TRBV11-2 and TRBJ2-1; 7 bases map to TRBD1. V shed 3 bases, J shed 10 bases, and the junction held 15 bases outside the gene matches. CDR3 length equals 16 residues. Germline V gene sequence: CDR1 SGHAT, CDR2 FQNNGV. This CDR3 is CASSLVRQGTPREQFF. The CDR3, as DNA: TGTGCCAGCAGCTTGGTTAGACAGGGAACCCCCAGGGAGCAGTTCTTC.

This clonotype was counted at least ten times. The rearrangement uses TRBV15 and TRBJ1-2; D is perhaps TRBD1 (5 bases). Germline V CDR1 and CDR2: LNHNV, YYDKDF (reference sequence). V gave up 3 bases and J gave up 3 bases, with 14 bases separating them. CDR3 size: 15 residues. CDR3 nucleotides: TGTGCCACCAGCAGTGGGACCGATCTGGACTATGGCTACACCTTC. Its translation is CATSSGTDLDYGYTF. Variable domain in full (rest from reference TRBV15 and TRBJ1-2): DAMVIQNPRYQVTQFGKPVTLSCSQTLNHNVMYWYQQKSSQAPKLLFHYYDKDFNNEADTPDNFQSRRPNTSFCFLDIRSPGLGDTAMYLCATSSGTDLDYGYTFGSGTRLTVV.

The genes are TRBV3-1 and TRBJ2-4; a weak D match, TRBD1 (6 bases). The CDR3 is made up of 16 amino acids. V shed 2 bases and J shed 0 bases, with 11 bases lying between them. The germline V gene has CDR1 LGHDT and CDR2 YNNKEL (reference sequence). CDR3 bases: TGTGCCAGCAGCCAACAGGGGAAATTAGCCAAAAACATTCAGTACTTC. This codes for CASSQQGKLAKNIQYF.

There are many counts of this clonotype. The chain carries TRBV7-9 and TRBJ2-7, with 9 bases aligning to TRBD2. V lost 2 bases, J lost 6 bases, and 11 bases stayed unmatched. Germline V CDR1 and CDR2: SEHNR, FQNEAQ (reference sequence). The CDR3 has 16 residues. CDR3 sequence (DNA): TGTGCCAGCAGCTTATTCGGCGGGGGGGTCGGCGGCGAGCAGTACTTC. Translation gives CASSLFGGGVGGEQYF.

The chain is built from TRBV11-2 and TRBJ2-5, with unresolved D. Trimming stripped 1 base from V and 5 bases from J, with 17 bases between. This CDR3 region has 16 residues. Germline CDR1 reads SGHAT; CDR2 reads FQNNGV. The DNA for the CDR3 is TGTGCCAGCAGCTTAGGAACTGCCAGCCGCCAGGAGACCCAGTACTTC. As protein: CASSLGTASRQETQYF.

This chain connects TRBV28 to TRBJ2-6, with 7 nucleotides matching TRBD1. The J segment lost 2 bases and the V segment lost 8 bases, leaving 9 bases of the junction unmatched. The V gene's germline CDR1 is MDHEN and CDR2 SYDVKM. CDR3 length equals 16 residues. The CDR3 nucleotides are TGTGCCAGCCGTGTAGGGGGCAATCCTGGGGCCAACGTCCTGACTTTC. Its translation: CASRVGGNPGANVLTF.

This clonotype appeared many times. V is TRBV19 and J is TRBJ2-6, with a tentative D call TRBD1 (5 bases). V was shortened by 7 bases and J by 9 bases, with 16 bases between the two germline ends. The CDR3 runs 14 residues. Per the germline V gene, CDR1 is LNHDA and CDR2 is SQIVND (reference sequence). The CDR3 DNA is TGTGCCAGTACCTCCTCCTACGGACACAACGTCCTGACTTTC. It specifies CASTSSYGHNVLTF.

The sample holds many counts of this clonotype. This sequence joins TRBV7-2 and TRBJ1-1, with a possible D match to TRBD1 (5 bases). V dropped 3 bases and J dropped 12 bases, with 14 bases sitting between them. CDR1 and CDR2 from the germline V gene are SGHTA and FQGNSA. There are 12 residues in the CDR3. The CDR3 nucleotides read TGTGCCAGCAGCTTGCCAGGGCCGTTATCTTTCTTT. Residues: CASSLPGPLSFF.

Comments on this clonotype: Given a much more abundant clone one base away, this may be a read error. V and J are TRBV28 and TRBJ1-1; D is uncertain. CDR3 length equals 12 residues. CDR1 is MDHEN and CDR2 is SYDVKM in the germline V gene. CDR3 protein: CSSSLQETEAFF. The CDR3, as DNA: TGTTCCAGCAGTCTGCAGGAGACTGAAGCTTTCTTT.

This clonotype was detected ten times or more. This chain uses TRBV12-3 or TRBV12-4 with TRBJ1-2; no definite D call. V was pared by 3 bases and J by 0 bases, with 8 bases between. This CDR3 is built from 14 residues. The DNA of the CDR3 is TGTGCCAGCAGTTTGTTGCTTGCTAACTATGGCTACACCTTC. It codes for CASSLLLANYGYTF.

This clonotype was found many times. The CDR3 loop is CASSPDRAPNTGELFF. The CDR3 DNA reads TGTGCCAGCAGTCCTGACAGGGCCCCGAACACCGGGGAGCTGTTTTTT. This chain joins TRBV7-9 and TRBJ2-2; 7 nucleotides align to TRBD1. V dropped 6 bases and J dropped 0; count of bases not matched to a gene: 7. CDR1 and CDR2 (germline): SEHNR, FQNEAQ (reference sequence). This CDR3 region has 16 residues.

The rearrangement uses TRBV2 and TRBJ2-3; 11 bases agree with TRBD1. CDR1 SNHLY and CDR2 FYNNEI come from the germline V gene. The CDR3 contains 17 residues. Germline trimming cut 8 bases from V and 4 bases from J; bases unmatched to any gene: 14. The CDR3 is CASGFRGGQGESDTQYF. The CDR3 DNA follows: TGTGCCAGCGGATTCCGTGGGGGACAGGGGGAATCAGATACGCAGTATTTT.

This clonotype appeared many times. The V call is TRBV7-2, the J call TRBJ1-4; D gene ambiguous. Trimming took 2 bases from V and 7 from J, leaving 5 bases between them. The CDR3 contains 12 residues. CDR1 is SGHTA, CDR2 FQGNSA, per germline. CDR3: CASSLFSEKLFF. The CDR3 coding sequence is TGTGCCAGCAGCTTATTCAGTGAAAAACTGTTTTTT. The variable domain in full, with the rest retrieved from reference TRBV7-2 and TRBJ1-4, is GAGVSQSPSNKVTEKGKDVELRCDPISGHTALYWYRQSLGQGLEFLIYFQGNSAPDKSGLPSDRFSAERTGGSVSTLTIQRTQQEDSAVYLCASSLFSEKLFFGSGTQLSVL.

This clonotype occurred a few times. The rearrangement joins TRBV12-3 or TRBV12-4 to TRBJ2-7; 10 bases are shared with TRBD2. With 5 bases clipped from V and 2 bases from J, the junction kept 6 bases outside the gene matches. The CDR3 sequence is 15 residues long. CDR3 bases: TGTGCCAGCAGTCTCTCTAGCGGGGGACCCTACGAGCAGTACTTC. This codes for CASSLSSGGPYEQYF.

This clonotype was recorded many times. The rearrangement uses TRBV29-1 and TRBJ2-1; TRBD2 aligns across 11 bases. The junction had 8 bases not matched to a gene; V was cut back by 3 bases and J by 7 bases. CDR3 length: 15 amino acids. The germline gives CDR1 SQVTM, CDR2 ANQGSEA. CDR3 in amino acids: CSVDRGASGRNEQFF. The CDR3 DNA reads as TGCAGCGTTGACCGAGGTGCTAGCGGGAGGAATGAGCAGTTCTTC.

This clonotype was detected many times. The genes are TRBV3-1 and TRBJ2-1, with D unclear. This CDR3 comprises 12 residues. V gave up 1 base and J gave up 12 bases, with 10 bases separating them. Per the germline V gene, CDR1 is LGHDT and CDR2 is YNNKEL (reference sequence). This CDR3 reads CASSQGLRGQFF. The CDR3 DNA is TGTGCCAGCAGCCAAGGGCTTCGCGGGCAGTTCTTC.